The present T cell receptor beta chain was sequenced within a study of chemoradiotherapy in HPV16-positive cancers. Across the whole study: Functional T-cell assays on a couple of HPV16-positive patients' cells defined candidate HPV-specific clones and common TCR motifs. The study, taken as a whole, reports: Better recurrence-free survival went with HPV-responsive T-cell expansion in HPV16-positive patients.

Repeated repertoire sampling spanned the course of chemoradiotherapy. Clones were sequenced by immunoSEQ multiplex PCR, and TCRdb holds only the in-frame ones, with some missing. Among around 53,000 clones listed, around 90% were seen once. Comments on this clone: What it recognizes is unknown.

The CDR3 consists of 14 residues. Per the germline V gene, CDR1 is SGHTA and CDR2 is FQGNSA. The V and J ends lost 6 bases and 1 base respectively, with 12 bases between them. The sample was blood, taken from a patient who underwent chemoradiotherapy. The chain couples TRBV7-2 to TRBJ1-1, with a possible D match to TRBD1 (6 bases). The receptor was isolated from a human donor with HPV-associated anogenital cancer. CDR3 nucleotides: TGTGCCAGCAGAGGGAGACAGGAGAACACTGAAGCTTTCTTT. Translating gives CASRGRQENTEAFF.